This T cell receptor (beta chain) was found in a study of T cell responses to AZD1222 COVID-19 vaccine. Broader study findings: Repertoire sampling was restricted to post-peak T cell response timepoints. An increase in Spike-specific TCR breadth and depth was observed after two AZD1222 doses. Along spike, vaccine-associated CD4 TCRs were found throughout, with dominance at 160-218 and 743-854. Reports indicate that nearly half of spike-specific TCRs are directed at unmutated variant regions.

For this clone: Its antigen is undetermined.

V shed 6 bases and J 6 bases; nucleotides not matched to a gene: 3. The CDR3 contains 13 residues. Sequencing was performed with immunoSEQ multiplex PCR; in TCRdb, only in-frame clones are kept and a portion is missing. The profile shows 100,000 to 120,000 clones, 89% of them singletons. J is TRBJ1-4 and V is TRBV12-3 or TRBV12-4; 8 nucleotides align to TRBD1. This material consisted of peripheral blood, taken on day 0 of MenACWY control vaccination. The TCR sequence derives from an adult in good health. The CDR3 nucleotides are TGTGCCAGCAGCAGGGGGCAATATGAAAAACTGTTTTTT. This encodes CASSRGQYEKLFF.